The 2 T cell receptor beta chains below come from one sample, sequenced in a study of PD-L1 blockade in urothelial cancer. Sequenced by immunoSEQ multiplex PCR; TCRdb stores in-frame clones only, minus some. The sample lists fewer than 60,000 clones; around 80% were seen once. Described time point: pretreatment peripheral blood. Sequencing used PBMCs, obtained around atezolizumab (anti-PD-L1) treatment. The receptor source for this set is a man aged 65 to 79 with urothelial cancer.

The DNA of the CDR3 is TGTGCCAGCAGTGAATTATCTAGCGGGAAGTACAATGAGCAGTTCTTC. Encoded protein: CASSELSSGKYNEQFF. The chain links TRBV2 to TRBJ2-1; 9 positions match TRBD2. J was trimmed by 4 bases and V by 2 bases; bases with no gene match: 6. Per the germline V gene, CDR1 is SNHLY and CDR2 is FYNNEI. CDR3 length: 16 residues.

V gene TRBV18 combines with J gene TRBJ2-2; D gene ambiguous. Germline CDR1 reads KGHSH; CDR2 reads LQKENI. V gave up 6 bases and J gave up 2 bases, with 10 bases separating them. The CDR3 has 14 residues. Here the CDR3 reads CASSQARNTGELFF. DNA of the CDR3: TGTGCCAGCTCCCAGGCGCGTAACACCGGGGAGCTGTTTTTT.